The present T cell receptor (beta chain) was sequenced within a study of immune evolution from preneoplasia to lung adenocarcinoma. On the study more broadly: HLA loss of heterozygosity: roughly 6.4% AIS, about 15% MIA, over 25% ADC, none AAH.

The count of this clone is one. Histologic diagnosis was independently verified by two lung pathologists. Data came from immunoSEQ multiplex PCR; TCRdb stores just in-frame clones and leaves some out. The sample records over 3,000 clones, roughly 85% being singletons. The clonotype comes from a person in their fifties with lung adenocarcinoma. What was sequenced was FFPE invasive lung adenocarcinoma tissue.

DNA of the CDR3: TGTGCCAGCAGCTTGGCCGGGGCAGGGGACTACTATGGCTACACCTTC. Translation gives CASSLAGAGDYYGYTF. This chain joins TRBV5-6 and TRBJ1-2; possibly TRBD1 for D (6 bases). Looked up from germline, CDR1 is SGHDT and CDR2 is YYEEEE. The CDR3 extends over 16 amino acids. V was pared by 0 bases and J by 3 bases, with 15 bases between.